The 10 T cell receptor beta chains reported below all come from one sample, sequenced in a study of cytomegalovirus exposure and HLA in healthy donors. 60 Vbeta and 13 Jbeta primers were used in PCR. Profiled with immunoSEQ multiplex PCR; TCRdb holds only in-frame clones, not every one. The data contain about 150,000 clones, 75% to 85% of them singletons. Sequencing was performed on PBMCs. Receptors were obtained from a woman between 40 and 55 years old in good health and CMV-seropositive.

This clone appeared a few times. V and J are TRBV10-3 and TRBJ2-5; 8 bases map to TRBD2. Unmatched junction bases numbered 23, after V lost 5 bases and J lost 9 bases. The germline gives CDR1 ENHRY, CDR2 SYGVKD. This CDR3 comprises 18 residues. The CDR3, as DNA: TGTGCCATCAGTCCAGTCCTTACGGCCCGTAGCGGGACTTGGGCCCAGTACTTC. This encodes CAISPVLTARSGTWAQYF.

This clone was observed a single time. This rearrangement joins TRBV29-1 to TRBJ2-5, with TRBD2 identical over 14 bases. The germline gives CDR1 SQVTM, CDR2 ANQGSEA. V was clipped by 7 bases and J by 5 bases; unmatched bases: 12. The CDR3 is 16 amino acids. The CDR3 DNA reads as TGCAGCGGGGGCGGGACTAGCGGGAGATCTTCGGAGACCCAGTACTTC. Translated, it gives CSGGGTSGRSSETQYF.

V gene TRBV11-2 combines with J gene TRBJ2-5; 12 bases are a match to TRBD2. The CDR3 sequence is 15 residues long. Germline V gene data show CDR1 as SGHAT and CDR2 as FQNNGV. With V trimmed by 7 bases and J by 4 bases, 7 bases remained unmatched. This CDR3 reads CASTSTSGRLETQYF. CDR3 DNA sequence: TGTGCCAGCACCAGCACTAGCGGGAGGTTAGAGACCCAGTACTTC.

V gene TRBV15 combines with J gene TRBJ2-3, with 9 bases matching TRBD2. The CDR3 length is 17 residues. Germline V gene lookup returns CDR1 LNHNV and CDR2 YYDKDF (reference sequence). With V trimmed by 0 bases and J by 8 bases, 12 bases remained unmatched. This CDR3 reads CATSRDPAGGPAATQYF. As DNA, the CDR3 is TGTGCCACCAGCAGAGATCCTGCGGGAGGGCCCGCGGCTACGCAGTATTTT.

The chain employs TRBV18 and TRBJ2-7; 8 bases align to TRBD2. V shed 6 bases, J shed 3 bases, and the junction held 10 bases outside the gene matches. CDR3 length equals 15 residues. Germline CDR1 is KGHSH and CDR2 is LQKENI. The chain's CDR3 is CASSITAGDRYEQYF. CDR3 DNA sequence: TGTGCCAGCTCGATAACAGCGGGAGATCGCTACGAGCAGTACTTC.

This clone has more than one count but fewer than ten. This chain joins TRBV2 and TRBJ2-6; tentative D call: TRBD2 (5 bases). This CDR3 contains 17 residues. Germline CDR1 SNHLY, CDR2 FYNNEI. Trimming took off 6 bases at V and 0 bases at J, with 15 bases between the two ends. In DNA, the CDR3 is TGTGCCAGCAGAACGGAGGCCGTTGCCTCTGGGGCCAACGTCCTGACTTTC. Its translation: CASRTEAVASGANVLTF.

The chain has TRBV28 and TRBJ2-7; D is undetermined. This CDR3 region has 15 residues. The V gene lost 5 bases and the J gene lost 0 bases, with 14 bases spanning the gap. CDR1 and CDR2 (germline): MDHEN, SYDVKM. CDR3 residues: CASSPSYSSSYEQYF. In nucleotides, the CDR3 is TGTGCCAGCAGTCCCTCATACTCGAGCTCCTACGAGCAGTACTTC.

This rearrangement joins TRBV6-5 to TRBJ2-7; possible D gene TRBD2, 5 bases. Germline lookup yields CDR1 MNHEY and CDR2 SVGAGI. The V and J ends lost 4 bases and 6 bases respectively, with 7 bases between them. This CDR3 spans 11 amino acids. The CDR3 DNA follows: TGTGCCAGCAGTTGGGGAGTCGAGCAGTACTTC. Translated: CASSWGVEQYF.

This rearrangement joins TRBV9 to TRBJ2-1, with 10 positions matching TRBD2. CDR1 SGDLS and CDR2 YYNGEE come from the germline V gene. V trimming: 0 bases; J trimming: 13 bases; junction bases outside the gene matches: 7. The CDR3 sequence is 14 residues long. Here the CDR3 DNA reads TGTGCCAGCAGCGTAGAAAGCGGGAGGGCCCCTCAGTTCTTC. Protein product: CASSVESGRAPQFF.

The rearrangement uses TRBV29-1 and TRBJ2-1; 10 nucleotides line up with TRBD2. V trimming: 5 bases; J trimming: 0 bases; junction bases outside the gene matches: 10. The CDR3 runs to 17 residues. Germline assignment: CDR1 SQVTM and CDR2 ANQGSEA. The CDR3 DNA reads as TGCAGCGTTTTCTGGACTAGCGGAATTTTCTCCTACAATGAGCAGTTCTTC. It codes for CSVFWTSGIFSYNEQFF.